Listed here is a single T cell receptor beta chain. Generated by immunoSEQ multiplex PCR, the TCRdb table keeps only in-frame clones and is missing some. The sample holds 20,000 or so clones; less than 85% are singletons and the top ten take 2.5% to 3%. This specimen belongs to a study of PD-1 blockade in classical Hodgkin lymphoma. Time point denoted: cycle 4 day 1 (C4D1), after 6 weeks of nivolumab. There was relapse after autologous stem cell transplantation in every patient, and there was variation in brentuximab vedotin exposure. With magnetic negative selection, CD4+ T cells were purified from PBMCs that had been thawed. Trimming took 7 bases from V and 7 from J; bases not matched to a gene: 7. The CDR3 contains 13 residues. The germline V gene encodes CDR1 MNHEY and CDR2 SVGAGI.

The chain joins TRBV6-5 to TRBJ2-1, with 7 bases matching TRBD2. The origin of this receptor is a human donor with classical Hodgkin lymphoma. This specimen was CD4+ T cells from blood, taken before the fourth cycle of nivolumab. The CDR3 DNA reads TGTGCCAGCACCCAACTAGCGACAAATGAGCAGTTCTTC. As protein: CASTQLATNEQFF.